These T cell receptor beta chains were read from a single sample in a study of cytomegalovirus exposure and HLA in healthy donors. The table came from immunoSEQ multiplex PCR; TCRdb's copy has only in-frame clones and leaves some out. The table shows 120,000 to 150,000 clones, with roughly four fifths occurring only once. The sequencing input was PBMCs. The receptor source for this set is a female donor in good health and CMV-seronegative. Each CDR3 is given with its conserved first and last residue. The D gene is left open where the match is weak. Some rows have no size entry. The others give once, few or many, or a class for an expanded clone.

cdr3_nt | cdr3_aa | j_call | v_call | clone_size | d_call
TGCAGCGTTGAAGGACTAGCGGGTCCTGGCTACAATGAGCAGTTCTTC | CSVEGLAGPGYNEQFF | TRBJ2-1 | TRBV29-1 | - | TRBD2
TGTGCAGTGGGAGGGGCCATGCCCCTCCACTTT | CAVGGAMPLHF | TRBJ1-6 | TRBV30 | - | -
TGTGCCAGCAGCGTAGCGGTAGCGGGGAGCCACGAGCAGTACTTC | CASSVAVAGSHEQYF | TRBJ2-7 | TRBV9 | - | TRBD2
TGTGCCAGTAAATTTCTAGGAACAGATACGCAGTATTTT | CASKFLGTDTQYF | TRBJ2-3 | TRBV19 | - | -
TGCGCCAGCAGCCTGGGGGGGAACGGAAACACCATATATTTT | CASSLGGNGNTIYF | TRBJ1-3 | TRBV4-1 | - | -
TGTGCCAGCAGCTTGAAGGGACTAGCTGGGGACAATGAGCAGTTCTTC | CASSLKGLAGDNEQFF | TRBJ2-1 | TRBV7-3 | - | TRBD2
TGTGCCAGCAGTAGAGGACAGGTGGAATACGAGCAGTACTTC | CASSRGQVEYEQYF | TRBJ2-7 | TRBV6-1 | - | TRBD1
TGTGCCAGTAGTTCAAGGACCACTAGGACCTACGAGCAGTACTTC | CASSSRTTRTYEQYF | TRBJ2-7 | TRBV19 | few | -
TGTGCCAGCAGGTTGGCGGGCACTGAAGCTTTCTTT | CASRLAGTEAFF | TRBJ1-1 | TRBV6-1 | few | -
TGTGCCAGCAGCTTTAGTAGCTCTTCTGGGTACGAGCAGTACTTC | CASSFSSSSGYEQYF | TRBJ2-7 | TRBV7-9 | once | -
TGTGCCAGCAGTGAAGCGTACTTCACAGATACGCAGTATTTT | CASSEAYFTDTQYF | TRBJ2-3 | TRBV6-1 | once | -
TGTGCCAGCAGCGTAGCTACTAGTAACACCATATATTTT | CASSVATSNTIYF | TRBJ1-3 | TRBV9 | - | -
TGTGCCAGCAGCCGCACCGGGACACTGAACACTGAAGCTTTCTTT | CASSRTGTLNTEAFF | TRBJ1-1 | TRBV16 | - | -
TGTGCCAGCTCACAGGGGCTTGGCGATCAGCCCCAGCATTTT | CASSQGLGDQPQHF | TRBJ1-5 | TRBV18 | few | -
TGTGCCAGCAGCCAGGGGGCTAGCGGGAGGGCCTTGGGCGGGGAGCTGTTTTTT | CASSQGASGRALGGELFF | TRBJ2-2 | TRBV7-8 | - | TRBD2
TGTGCCTCCGCACGAACGGCGACCCAGGGAGATACGCAGTATTTT | CASARTATQGDTQYF | TRBJ2-3 | TRBV7-9 | - | -
TGCAGCGTTGCGGATCGGGGACTCAGGCCCCTGAACACTGAAGCTTTCTTT | CSVADRGLRPLNTEAFF | TRBJ1-1 | TRBV29-1 | - | -
TGTGCCAGCAGCTTCCCCGGACAGGGTGAAGCTTTCTTT | CASSFPGQGEAFF | TRBJ1-1 | TRBV11-2 | - | TRBD1
TGCGCCAGCAGCTCGACAGGGGCCAGCTATGGCTACACCTTC | CASSSTGASYGYTF | TRBJ1-2 | TRBV5-1 | - | TRBD1
TGTGCCAGCAGTCGAACCGATCCGGGACAGACCAGGGGCGGGGAGCTGTTTTTT | CASSRTDPGQTRGGELFF | TRBJ2-2 | TRBV11-2 | few | TRBD1
TGTGCCAGCAGTGGGGGGATGCATTCACCCCTCCACTTT | CASSGGMHSPLHF | TRBJ1-6 | TRBV27 | - | -
TGTGCCAGCAGCCCCGTGACGGGGGGACAGGGGGGGAGTAGGACTGAAGCTTTCTTT | CASSPVTGGQGGSRTEAFF | TRBJ1-1 | TRBV27 | few | TRBD1
TGTGCCAGCACTCCTGGGGCGACGGGGGGAGCAGGTCAGCCCCAGCATTTT | CASTPGATGGAGQPQHF | TRBJ1-5 | TRBV28 | few | -
TGTGCCAGCAGTTTAGAGTTCAGGGGGTTGACTAATGAAAAACTGTTTTTT | CASSLEFRGLTNEKLFF | TRBJ1-4 | TRBV27 | - | TRBD1
TGTGCCAGCATGTTCCCTAGGACTAGCGGCTACAATGAGCAGTTCTTC | CASMFPRTSGYNEQFF | TRBJ2-1 | TRBV27 | - | TRBD2
TGTGCCAGCAGCTTAGGAGGTTTAACAGGGACAGGGTATGGCTACACCTTC | CASSLGGLTGTGYGYTF | TRBJ1-2 | TRBV7-8 | - | TRBD1
TGTGCCAGCAGTACCGACAGGGGTGGCTCCACTGAAGCTTTCTTT | CASSTDRGGSTEAFF | TRBJ1-1 | TRBV28 | once | TRBD1
TGTGCCAGCAGTGAAGGGACAGGACCTACTGATTTT | CASSEGTGPTDF | TRBJ1-5 | TRBV6-1 | - | TRBD1
TGTGCCAGCAGTTTGGGACAGGGCGCCTTCGATGGCTACACCTTC | CASSLGQGAFDGYTF | TRBJ1-2 | TRBV27 | - | TRBD1
TGTGCCAGCCGGGACATAGGTGTGACCTACGAGCAGTACTTC | CASRDIGVTYEQYF | TRBJ2-7 | TRBV6-1 | - | -
TGCGCCAGCAGCCCGGAGCCGGGGGTCACTGAAGCTTTCTTT | CASSPEPGVTEAFF | TRBJ1-1 | TRBV5-1 | - | -
TGTGCCAGCAGCCTGGACCGGGACAGGGGCGCGTCGGGGGAGCTGTTTTTT | CASSLDRDRGASGELFF | TRBJ2-2 | TRBV5-4 | - | TRBD1
TGTGCCAGCAGAGAGAATGGGGGCCGCGGAACTGAAGCTTTCTTT | CASRENGGRGTEAFF | TRBJ1-1 | TRBV2 | - | -
TGTGCCAGCAGTTACTCGCCGAGCATCTCCTATGGCTACACCTTC | CASSYSPSISYGYTF | TRBJ1-2 | TRBV6-6 | few | -
TGTGCCAGCAGCTTCGCCCGGGGACAGGGACGGGACACTGAAGCTTTCTTT | CASSFARGQGRDTEAFF | TRBJ1-1 | TRBV7-9 | many | TRBD1
TGTGCCATCAGTGAGTCGAACAGGCAGTCCGGGGAGCTGTTTTTT | CAISESNRQSGELFF | TRBJ2-2 | TRBV10-3 | - | -
TGTGCTAGTGGTTTGGGGGCAGGGGTGTTCGGTGAAGCTTTCTTT | CASGLGAGVFGEAFF | TRBJ1-1 | TRBV12-5 | - | -
TGTGCCAGCAGTGACGGCAATCAGCCCCAGCATTTT | CASSDGNQPQHF | TRBJ1-5 | TRBV25-1 | few | -
TGTGCCACCAGCAGAGGAGGGGGCAACTATGGCTACACCTTC | CATSRGGGNYGYTF | TRBJ1-2 | TRBV15 | - | TRBD1
TGTGCCAGCAGTTTGGGGGGGACTTTATCAGAGACCCAGTACTTC | CASSLGGTLSETQYF | TRBJ2-5 | TRBV27 | - | TRBD2
TGTGCCAGTAGTACCCGGGACAGCCTAAACACCATATATTTT | CASSTRDSLNTIYF | TRBJ1-3 | TRBV19 | - | TRBD1
TGCGCCAGCAGGTGGGGACAAGAGAACACTGAAGCTTTCTTT | CASRWGQENTEAFF | TRBJ1-1 | TRBV10-2 | few | -
TGTGCCAGTAGTGAGGGTTCTAGCAATCAGCCCCAGCATTTT | CASSEGSSNQPQHF | TRBJ1-5 | TRBV19 | few | -
TGTGCCAGCAGCCTCGCGGGGGACACTGAAGCTTTCTTT | CASSLAGDTEAFF | TRBJ1-1 | TRBV11-2 | few | -